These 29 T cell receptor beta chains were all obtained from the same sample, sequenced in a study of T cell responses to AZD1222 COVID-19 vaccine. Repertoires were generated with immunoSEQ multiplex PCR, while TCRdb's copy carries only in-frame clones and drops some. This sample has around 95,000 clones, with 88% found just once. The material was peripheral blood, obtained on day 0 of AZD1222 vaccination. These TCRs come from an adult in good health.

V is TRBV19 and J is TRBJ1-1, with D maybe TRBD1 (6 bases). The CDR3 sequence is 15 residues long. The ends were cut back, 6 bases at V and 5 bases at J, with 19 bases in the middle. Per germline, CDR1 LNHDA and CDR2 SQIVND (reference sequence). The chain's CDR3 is CASRDRDKIWTEAFF. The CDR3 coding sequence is TGTGCCAGTAGAGACCGGGACAAGATATGGACTGAAGCTTTCTTT.

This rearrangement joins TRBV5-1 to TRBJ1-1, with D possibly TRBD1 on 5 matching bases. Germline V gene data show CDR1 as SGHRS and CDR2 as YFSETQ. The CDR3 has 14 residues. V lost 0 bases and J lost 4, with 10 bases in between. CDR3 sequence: CASSLVGGPTEAFF. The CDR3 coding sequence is TGCGCCAGCAGCTTGGTTGGGGGACCCACTGAAGCTTTCTTT.

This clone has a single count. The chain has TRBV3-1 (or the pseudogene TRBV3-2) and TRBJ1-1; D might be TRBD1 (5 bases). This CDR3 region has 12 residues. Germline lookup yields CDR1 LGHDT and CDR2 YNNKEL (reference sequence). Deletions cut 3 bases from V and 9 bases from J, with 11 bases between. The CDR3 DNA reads TGTGCCAGCAGCCATATGGGGCACAAAGCTTTCTTT. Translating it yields CASSHMGHKAFF.

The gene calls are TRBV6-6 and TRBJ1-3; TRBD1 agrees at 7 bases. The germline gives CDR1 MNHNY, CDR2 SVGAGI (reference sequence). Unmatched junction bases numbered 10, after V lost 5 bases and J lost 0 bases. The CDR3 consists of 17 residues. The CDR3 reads CASSRQNDRDSGNTIYF. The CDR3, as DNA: TGTGCCAGCAGTCGCCAAAACGACAGGGACTCTGGAAACACCATATATTTT.

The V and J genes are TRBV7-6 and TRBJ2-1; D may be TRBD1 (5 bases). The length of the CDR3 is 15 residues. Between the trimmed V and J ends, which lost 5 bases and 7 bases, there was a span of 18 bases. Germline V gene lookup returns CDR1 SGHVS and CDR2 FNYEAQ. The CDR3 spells CASSRIPFQGNEQFF. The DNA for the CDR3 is TGTGCCAGCAGCCGAATCCCGTTTCAGGGTAATGAGCAGTTCTTC.

The chain's CDR3 is CASSLRNRNYGYTF. CDR3 in DNA: TGTGCCAGCAGCCTTAGAAACAGGAACTATGGCTACACCTTC. This chain joins TRBV7-9 and TRBJ1-2; D possibly corresponds to TRBD1 (5 bases). The germline V gene has CDR1 SEHNR and CDR2 FQNEAQ (reference sequence). V gave up 5 bases and J gave up 2 bases, with 12 bases separating them. This CDR3 spans 14 amino acids.

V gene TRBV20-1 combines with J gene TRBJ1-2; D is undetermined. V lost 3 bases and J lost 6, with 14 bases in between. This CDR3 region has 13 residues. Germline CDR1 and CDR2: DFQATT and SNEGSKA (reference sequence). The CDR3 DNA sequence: TGCAGTGCTAGTGACCGCTCAGGTGATGGCTACACCTTC. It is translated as CSASDRSGDGYTF.

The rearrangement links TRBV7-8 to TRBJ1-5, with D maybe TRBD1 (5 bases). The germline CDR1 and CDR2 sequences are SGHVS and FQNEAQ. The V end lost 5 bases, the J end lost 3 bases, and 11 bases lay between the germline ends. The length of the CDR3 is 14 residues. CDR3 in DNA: TGTGCCAGCAGCCTGGAACAGGTCAATCAGCCCCAGCATTTT. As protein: CASSLEQVNQPQHF.

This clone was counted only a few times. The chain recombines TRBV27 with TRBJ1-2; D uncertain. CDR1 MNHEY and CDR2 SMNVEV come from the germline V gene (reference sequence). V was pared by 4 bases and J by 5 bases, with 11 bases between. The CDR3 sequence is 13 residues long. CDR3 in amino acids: CASSSDGEYGYTF. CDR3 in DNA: TGTGCCAGCAGTTCGGACGGGGAGTATGGCTACACCTTC.

CDR3 sequence (DNA): TGTGCCACCAGTGACTCCAGACAGGGGAAGGACAAAAACATTCAGTACTTC. Amino acid sequence: CATSDSRQGKDKNIQYF. V and J are TRBV24-1 and TRBJ2-4, with 8 bases fitting TRBD1. Trimming took 4 bases from V and 3 from J; bases not matched to a gene: 10. Germline-derived CDR1 and CDR2 are KGHDR and SFDVKD. The CDR3 length is 17 residues.

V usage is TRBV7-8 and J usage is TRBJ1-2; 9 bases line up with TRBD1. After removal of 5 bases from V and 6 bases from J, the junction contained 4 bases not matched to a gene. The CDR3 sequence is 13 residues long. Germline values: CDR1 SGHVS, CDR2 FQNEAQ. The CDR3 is CASSVRDRDGYTF. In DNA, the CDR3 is TGTGCCAGCAGCGTCCGGGACAGGGATGGCTACACCTTC. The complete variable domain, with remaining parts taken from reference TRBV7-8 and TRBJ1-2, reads GAGVSQSPRYKVAKRGQDVALRCDPISGHVSLFWYQQALGQGPEFLTYFQNEAQLDKSGLPSDRFFAERPEGSVSTLKIQRTQQEDSAVYLCASSVRDRDGYTFGSGTRLTVV.

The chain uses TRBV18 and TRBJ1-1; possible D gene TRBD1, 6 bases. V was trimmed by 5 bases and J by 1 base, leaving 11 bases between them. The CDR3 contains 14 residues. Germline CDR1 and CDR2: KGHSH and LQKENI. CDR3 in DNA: TGTGCCAGCTCATCAAAACAGGGGAACACTGAAGCTTTCTTT. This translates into CASSSKQGNTEAFF.

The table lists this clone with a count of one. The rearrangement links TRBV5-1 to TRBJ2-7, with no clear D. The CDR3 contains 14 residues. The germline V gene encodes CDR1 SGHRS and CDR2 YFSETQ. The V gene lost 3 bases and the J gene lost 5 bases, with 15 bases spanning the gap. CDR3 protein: CASSSGLLRNEQYF. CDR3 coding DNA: TGCGCCAGCAGCTCCGGGCTTCTCCGAAACGAGCAGTACTTC.

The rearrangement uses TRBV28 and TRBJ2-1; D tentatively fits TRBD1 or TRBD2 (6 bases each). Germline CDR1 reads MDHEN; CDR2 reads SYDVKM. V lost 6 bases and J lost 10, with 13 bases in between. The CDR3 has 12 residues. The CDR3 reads CASSLLGGEQFF. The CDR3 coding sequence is TGTGCCAGCAGCCTCCTGGGGGGCGAGCAGTTCTTC.

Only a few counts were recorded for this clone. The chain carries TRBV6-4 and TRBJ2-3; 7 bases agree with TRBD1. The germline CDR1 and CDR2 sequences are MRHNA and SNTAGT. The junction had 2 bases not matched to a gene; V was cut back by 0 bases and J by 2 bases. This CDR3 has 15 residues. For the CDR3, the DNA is TGTGCCAGCAGTGACTCGACAGGGCCCACAGATACGCAGTATTTT. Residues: CASSDSTGPTDTQYF.

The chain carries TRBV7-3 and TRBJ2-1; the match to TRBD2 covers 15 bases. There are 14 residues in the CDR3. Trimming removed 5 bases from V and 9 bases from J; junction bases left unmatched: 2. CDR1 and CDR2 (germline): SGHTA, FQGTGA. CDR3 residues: CASSPGLAGGEQFF. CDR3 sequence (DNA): TGTGCCAGCAGCCCGGGACTAGCGGGAGGTGAGCAGTTCTTC. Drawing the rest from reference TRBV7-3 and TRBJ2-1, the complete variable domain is GAGVSQTPSNKVTEKGKYVELRCDPISGHTALYWYRQSLGQGPEFLIYFQGTGAADDSGLPNDRFFAVRPEGSVSTLKIQRTERGDSAVYLCASSPGLAGGEQFFGPGTRLTVL.

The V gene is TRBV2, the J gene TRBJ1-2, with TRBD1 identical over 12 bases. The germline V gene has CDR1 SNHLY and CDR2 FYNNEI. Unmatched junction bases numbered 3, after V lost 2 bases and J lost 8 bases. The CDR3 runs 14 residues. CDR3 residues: CASSESGTGGGYTF. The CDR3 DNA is TGTGCCAGCAGTGAATCCGGGACAGGGGGCGGCTACACCTTC.

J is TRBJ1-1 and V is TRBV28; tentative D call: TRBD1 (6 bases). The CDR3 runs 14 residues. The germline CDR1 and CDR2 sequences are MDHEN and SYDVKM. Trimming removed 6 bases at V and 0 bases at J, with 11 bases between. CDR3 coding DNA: TGTGCCAGCAGAGCAGGGGTTATGAACACTGAAGCTTTCTTT. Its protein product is CASRAGVMNTEAFF. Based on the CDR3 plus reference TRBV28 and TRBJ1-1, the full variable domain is DVKVTQSSRYLVKRTGEKVFLECVQDMDHENMFWYRQDPGLGLRLIYFSYDVKMKEKGDIPEGYSVSREKKERFSLILESASTNQTSMYLCASRAGVMNTEAFFGQGTRLTVV.

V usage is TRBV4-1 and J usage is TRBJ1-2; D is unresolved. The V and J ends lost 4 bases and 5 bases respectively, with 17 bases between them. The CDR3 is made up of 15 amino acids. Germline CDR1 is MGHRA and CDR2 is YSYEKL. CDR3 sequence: CASSLHSETRYGYTF. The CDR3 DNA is TGCGCCAGCAGCCTCCACTCGGAAACCAGGTATGGCTACACCTTC.

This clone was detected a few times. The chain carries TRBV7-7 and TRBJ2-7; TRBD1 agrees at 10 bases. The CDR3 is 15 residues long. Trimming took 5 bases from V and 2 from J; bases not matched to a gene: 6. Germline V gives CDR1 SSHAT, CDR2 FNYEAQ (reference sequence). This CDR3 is CASSPGTGVAYEQYF. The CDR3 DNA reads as TGTGCCAGCAGCCCCGGGACAGGGGTAGCCTACGAGCAGTACTTC. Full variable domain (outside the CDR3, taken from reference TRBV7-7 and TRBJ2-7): GAGVSQSPRYKVTKRGQDVTLRCDPISSHATLYWYQQALGQGPEFLTYFNYEAQPDKSGLPSDRFSAERPEGSISTLTIQRTEQRDSAMYRCASSPGTGVAYEQYFGPGTRLTVT.

The CDR3, as DNA: TGTGCCAGCAGTTTCACTGGGGGGAATGGCTACACCTTC. Its protein is CASSFTGGNGYTF. The gene calls are TRBV27 and TRBJ1-2; tentative D call: TRBD1 (5 bases). Germline-derived CDR1 and CDR2 are MNHEY and SMNVEV (reference sequence). The V end lost 3 bases, the J end lost 6 bases, and 11 bases lay between the germline ends. The CDR3 is made up of 13 amino acids.

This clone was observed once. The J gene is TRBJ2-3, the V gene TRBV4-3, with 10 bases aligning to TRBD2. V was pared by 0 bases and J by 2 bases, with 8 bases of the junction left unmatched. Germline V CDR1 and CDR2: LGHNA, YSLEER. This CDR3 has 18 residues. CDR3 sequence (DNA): TGCGCCAGCAGCCAAGATCCTCCGCTAGCGGGAGCCACAGATACGCAGTATTTT. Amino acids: CASSQDPPLAGATDTQYF.

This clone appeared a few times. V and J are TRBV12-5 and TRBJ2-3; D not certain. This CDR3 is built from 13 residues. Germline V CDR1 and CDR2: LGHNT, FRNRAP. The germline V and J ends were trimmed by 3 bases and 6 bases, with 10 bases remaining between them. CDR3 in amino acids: CASGFLADDTQYF. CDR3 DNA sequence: TGTGCTAGTGGTTTTTTAGCTGACGATACGCAGTATTTT.

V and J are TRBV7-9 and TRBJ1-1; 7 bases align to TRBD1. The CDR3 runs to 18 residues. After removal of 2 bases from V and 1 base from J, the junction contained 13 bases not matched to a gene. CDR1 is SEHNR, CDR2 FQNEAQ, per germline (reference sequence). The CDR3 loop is CASSLYSEWGQRNTEAFF. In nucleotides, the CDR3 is TGTGCCAGCAGCTTATACTCAGAATGGGGACAGAGGAACACTGAAGCTTTCTTT.

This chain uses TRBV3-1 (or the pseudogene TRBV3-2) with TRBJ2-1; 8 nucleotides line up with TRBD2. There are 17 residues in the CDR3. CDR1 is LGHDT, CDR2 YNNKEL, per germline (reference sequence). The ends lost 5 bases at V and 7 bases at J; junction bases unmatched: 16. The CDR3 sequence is CASSFKLGLVKPNEQFF. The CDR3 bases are TGTGCCAGCAGCTTTAAACTGGGACTAGTGAAGCCGAATGAGCAGTTCTTC.

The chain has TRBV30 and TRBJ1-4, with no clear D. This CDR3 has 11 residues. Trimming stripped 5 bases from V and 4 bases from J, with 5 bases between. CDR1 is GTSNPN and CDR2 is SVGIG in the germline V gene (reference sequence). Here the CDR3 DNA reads TGTGCCTGGGGGTTTAATGAAAAACTGTTTTTT. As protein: CAWGFNEKLFF.

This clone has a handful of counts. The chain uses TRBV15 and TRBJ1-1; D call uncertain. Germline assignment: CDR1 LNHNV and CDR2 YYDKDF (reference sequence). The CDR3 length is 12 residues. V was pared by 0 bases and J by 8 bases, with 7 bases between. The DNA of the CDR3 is TGTGCCACCAGCAGAGATCAACAAGAAGCTTTCTTT. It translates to CATSRDQQEAFF. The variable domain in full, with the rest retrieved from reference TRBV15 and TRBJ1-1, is DAMVIQNPRYQVTQFGKPVTLSCSQTLNHNVMYWYQQKSSQAPKLLFHYYDKDFNNEADTPDNFQSRRPNTSFCFLDIRSPGLGDTAMYLCATSRDQQEAFFGQGTRLTVV.

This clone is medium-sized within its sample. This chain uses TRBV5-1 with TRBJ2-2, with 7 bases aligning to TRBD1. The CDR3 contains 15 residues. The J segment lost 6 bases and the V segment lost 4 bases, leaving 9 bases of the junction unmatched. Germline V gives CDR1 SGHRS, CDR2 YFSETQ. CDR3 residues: CASSLGRGMAGELFF. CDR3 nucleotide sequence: TGCGCCAGCAGCCTCGGCAGGGGGATGGCCGGGGAGCTGTTTTTT.

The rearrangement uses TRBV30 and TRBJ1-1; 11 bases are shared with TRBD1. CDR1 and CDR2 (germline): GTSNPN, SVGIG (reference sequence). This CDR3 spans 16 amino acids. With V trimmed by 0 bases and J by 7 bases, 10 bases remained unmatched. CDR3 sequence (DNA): TGTGCCTGGAGTGTACCCCGGACAGGGGGCATGGTTGAAGCTTTCTTT. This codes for CAWSVPRTGGMVEAFF.